This T cell receptor (beta chain) was retrieved from a study of T-cell reconstitution after alpha-beta-depleted transplantation in children. This sample's TCRbeta library carried unique molecular identifier barcodes. TCRdb recomputed calls from the PCR reads with MiXCR, one row per CDR3 protein. The profile shows around 300,000 distinct CDR3 sequences, approximately 10% of them singletons. This clonotype was observed a few times. This CDR3 has 16 amino acids. Trimming removed 6 bases from V and 3 bases from J, with 18 bases in between. The germline V gene has CDR1 MNHNS and CDR2 SASEGT. The receptor's source is a male patient between 2 and 10 years old who had a stem cell transplant for chronic granulomatous disease, so the T cells may come from the graft donor. The chain couples TRBV6-1 to TRBJ2-1, with D possibly TRBD2 on 6 matching bases. Sequenced material: peripheral blood, taken 180 days after TCRalphabeta/CD19-depleted stem cell transplant. The CDR3 DNA reads TGTGCCAGCAGGCAACTCGGGGGAACTCTCTACAATGAGCAGTTCTTC. Translation gives CASRQLGGTLYNEQFF.